The next 5 T cell receptor beta chains were all read from a single sample in a study of shared clonotypes between healthy human individuals. It was CD45RO-negative cells, positively selected for CCR7, that made up naive CD8 cells, with terminally differentiated effector memory CD45RA+ cells excluded. Generated by immunoSEQ multiplex PCR, the TCRdb table keeps only in-frame clones and is missing some. The sample lists about 2.1 million clones, 85% to 95% occurring once. Input material: naive CD8+ T cells from PBMCs. These receptor sequences come from a man younger than 35 in good health. Some clones in this sample may be carry-over from other donors' samples.

Worth noting for this clone: Other DNA sequences from this sample encode an identical CDR3 as well. The chain joins TRBV28 to TRBJ2-7; no clear D. V lost 2 bases to trimming and J lost 0 bases, with 5 bases between them. Germline CDR1 is MDHEN and CDR2 is SYDVKM. The CDR3 spans 13 residues. The CDR3 is CASSLTRSYEQYF. In nucleotides, the CDR3 is TGTGCCAGCAGTTTAACTCGCTCCTACGAGCAGTACTTC.

The chain is built from TRBV27 and TRBJ2-3; tentative D call: TRBD2 (6 bases). This CDR3 contains 13 residues. The germline V and J ends were trimmed by 8 bases and 4 bases, with 13 bases remaining between them. Germline assignment: CDR1 MNHEY and CDR2 SMNVEV (reference sequence). In nucleotides, the CDR3 is TGTGCCAGCTCCCCGTGGGGGGCAGATACGCAGTATTTT. It translates to CASSPWGADTQYF.

V usage is TRBV6-5 and J usage is TRBJ2-1; TRBD2 is a possible D gene (6 bases). The ends were cut back, 6 bases at V and 1 base at J, with 13 bases in the middle. CDR3 length: 15 residues. Germline values: CDR1 MNHEY, CDR2 SVGAGI. CDR3 loop: CASRKDAGSYNEQFF. In DNA, the CDR3 is TGTGCCAGCAGGAAAGATGCGGGGTCCTACAATGAGCAGTTCTTC.

J is TRBJ2-3 and V is TRBV10-3; D gene uncertain. Trimming took off 3 bases at V and 5 bases at J, with 3 bases between the two ends. CDR1 ENHRY and CDR2 SYGVKD come from the germline V gene. There are 11 residues in the CDR3. CDR3 nucleotide sequence: TGTGCCATCAGTGACGAAGATACGCAGTATTTT. Its translation is CAISDEDTQYF.

This clone was counted a single time. The chain carries TRBV5-1 and TRBJ2-5; 7 positions agree with TRBD1. The CDR3 loop spans 15 amino acids. V shed 4 bases and J 5 bases; nucleotides not matched to a gene: 11. The V gene's germline CDR1 is SGHRS and CDR2 YFSETQ. CDR3: CASSPENRGSETQYF. As DNA, the CDR3 is TGCGCCAGCAGCCCAGAAAACAGGGGAAGCGAGACCCAGTACTTC.